This T cell receptor beta chain was retrieved from a study of OX40 agonist ivuxolimab in advanced cancers. About the research overall: Ivuxolimab was delivered to patients intravenously every 2 weeks at doses spanning 0.01 to 10 mg/kg. There were three patients with partial responses, one having hepatocellular carcinoma and two cutaneous melanoma.

CDR1 and CDR2 (germline): LNHDA, SQIVND (reference sequence). With 3 bases clipped from V and 4 bases from J, the junction kept 1 base outside the gene matches. The CDR3 has 13 residues. The method was immunoSEQ multiplex PCR; TCRdb's version includes in-frame clones alone and lacks a portion of them. The profile shows tens of thousands of clones, about 84% of them singletons. The rearrangement links TRBV19 to TRBJ2-3, with 7 bases that match TRBD2. This receptor was taken from an adult with an advanced solid tumor such as melanoma, head and neck, liver or kidney cancer. Sequenced here: CD4+ or CD8+ T cells sorted from blood, sampled in a trial of the OX40 agonist ivuxolimab. CDR3 nucleotide sequence: TGTGCCAGTAGTATGGCGGGGGCAGATACGCAGTATTTT. Translated, it gives CASSMAGADTQYF.